This T cell receptor (beta chain) was profiled in a study of blood T cells in healthy people across ages (dated by TCRdb to between 2014 and 2017). Study-level background: In model experiments, roughly one uniquely barcoded TCR beta cDNA molecule per two T cells was captured by template switching. To track age-related changes in TCR beta repertoire diversity, the study relied on deep sequencing normalized with unique cDNA molecular identifiers. Four age groups were formed from the donors: young (average 16 years), middle-aged (approximately 40), aged (around 62) and long-lived (less than 85). The study analyzed two additional independent replicas of 1 million unique cDNA reads from the same blood draw for two donors, one aged 18 to 29 and one aged 80 or older. Overall results and qualifications from the work: Compared with the aged group, the long-lived group had more naive CD4+ T cells, fewer expanded clones and increased TCR diversity, a pattern suggesting age selection. Estimates of total diversity from one million sequenced T cells were regarded as lower bounds and underestimates. Observed TCR beta diversity per million T cells fell roughly linearly with age, and a significant reduction was already apparent by age roughly 40. The percentage of naive T cells measured by flow cytometry correlated strongly with observed TCR beta diversity. Donor CMV infection status was unknown, potentially confounding age-related changes in expanded clonotypes. Because profiling used bulk unsorted PBMCs, naive and antigen-experienced compartments could not be compared conclusively.

The library came from 5' RACE. The sequencer listed for this sample is Illumina HiSeq 2500. A second PCR of roughly 7 to 12 cycles was performed with a sample-barcoded 5' primer and a J-beta primer mix. A template-switch 5' adaptor carrying 12 random nucleotides introduced a unique molecular identifier onto each TCR beta cDNA molecule. At least 3 million CDR3-containing paired-end reads were obtained from each sample. First-strand cDNA was synthesized from all RNA with the Mint cDNA synthesis kit, primed by a TRBC-specific oligonucleotide. Following uracil-DNA glycosylase treatment, a first 18-cycle PCR with universal primers M1SS and BC2_uni_R was performed on all cDNA. The study's own analysis went as follows. Each sample was normalized by randomly selecting 1 million high-quality reads, each carrying a distinct molecular identifier. Reads with shared molecular identifiers were discarded instead of being binned into consensus sequences. CDR3 identification, clonotype clustering and error correction used MiTCR with a Q25 quality threshold and the strictest error-elimination algorithm. Lower-bound total TCR beta diversity was estimated with a nonparametric unseen species model using Euler transformation. TCRdb ran its own pipeline on the public reads, namely fastp trimming at Q25 and MiXCR clone calling, and kept in-frame beta chains. Each CDR3 protein gets just one entry, which takes the most common genes and DNA from the rows behind it. The V and J calls, along with clone size, are taken from TCRdb and not from the paper's own processing. This sample has about 800,000 distinct CDR3 sequences in its table, and around 25% of those were observed once. Approximately 3.7% of the sample belongs to the ten largest clones.

The donors were some 36 Caucasian individuals from Russia, aged 6 to 90 years, who were systemically healthy. Each donor gave around 9.9 milliliters of peripheral blood, collected into EDTA-treated Vacutainer tubes. Ficoll-Paque density-gradient centrifugation was used to isolate PBMCs, with at least 6.5 million per sample. Trizol reagent was used to extract total RNA from PBMCs, with at least 6 micrograms per sample. For every donor, an aliquot of PBMCs went through flow cytometry to measure the percentages of naive CD45RAhigh/CD27high T cells. Taken from the germline V gene, the CDR1 and CDR2 loops are SGHTA and FQGNSA. Including cysteine and phenylalanine, the CDR3 has 17 amino acids. Only the CDR3 DNA stays, 51 bases, in frame from base 1. V and J are truncated by 0 bases and 2 bases respectively, leaving an intervening sequence of 17 bases. Details on this clonotype: Its antigen target is currently unknown. No much larger clone exists at a distance of one base, and base qualities are not known.

These same records also appear under a second study, on T cells of mothers and their children. Looking at the second paper: Donors were nine systemically healthy Caucasian individuals: three mothers and their six children. cDNA synthesis used all of the extracted RNA, with around 1.6 ug of RNA in each 15 ul reaction. In the second PCR, the M1S primer introduced both the sample barcodes and 2-4 random nucleotides. Each mother yielded over 9.5 million TCR beta CDR3 reads and each child some 3 million reads. Thymic selection shapes the output of TCR recombination in a similar way in related and unrelated pairs, and inherited differences have a minor effect. Normalized repertoire overlap was always found to be slightly, but never significantly, higher in related mother-child pairs than in unrelated mother-child pairs. With a sensitivity of about 100 clones per million clonotypes, no persistent microchimeric T cell clones were detected. Deep NGS was used in the study to compare the TCR beta repertoires of mothers and children and to look for features that separate related mother-child pairs from unrelated individuals. On average, the children were about 10 +/- 4 years old, while the mothers were about 37 +/- 4 years old. After adapter ligation with NEBNext reagents, the libraries were sequenced on Illumina HiSeq 2000 with 100+100 nt paired-end reads. To avoid cross-contamination, the mother libraries and the child libraries were prepared a month apart and sequenced in separate runs. Each donor had between roughly 450,000 and 2,300,000 distinct TCR beta clonotypes identified. Naive TCR beta clonotypes were estimated from low-frequency clonotypes matched to each donor's FACS-determined naive share, without sorting.

The sequencing sample was made of blood. This TCR was sampled from a boy between 10 and 17 years old in good health. Rearrangement joined TRBV7-2 to TRBJ2-7, and TRBD2 may be the D gene, going by 6 matching bases. The CDR3 protein: CASSLAFSREIAYEQYF. Here is the DNA: TGTGCCAGCAGCTTAGCGTTTTCTCGGGAGATCGCCTACGAGCAGTACTTC.